This paragraph reports one T cell receptor beta chain. Source study methods: Estimation of nucleated cell counts relied on the amplification of reference gene primers. Some clones are missing from TCRdb's copy, which holds only in-frame ones; the method was immunoSEQ multiplex PCR. V and J calls and clone size are given by that table; D and trimming were obtained from the DNA. The table includes about 380,000 clones, 90% detected once. This specimen belongs to a study of blood T cell repertoires in COVID-19. The CDR3 is 17 amino acids. V and J are TRBV21-1 and TRBJ2-1; TRBD2 is the table's D call, not checked against the DNA. TRBV21-1 has pseudogene status. Material for sequencing was peripheral blood. The TCR sequence derives from a man between 18 and 35 years old with active or convalescent COVID-19. CDR3 coding DNA: TGTGCCAGCAGCTTTCGGACTAGCGGGGGCCTCGACAATGAGCAGTTCTTC. Its translation: CASSFRTSGGLDNEQFF.